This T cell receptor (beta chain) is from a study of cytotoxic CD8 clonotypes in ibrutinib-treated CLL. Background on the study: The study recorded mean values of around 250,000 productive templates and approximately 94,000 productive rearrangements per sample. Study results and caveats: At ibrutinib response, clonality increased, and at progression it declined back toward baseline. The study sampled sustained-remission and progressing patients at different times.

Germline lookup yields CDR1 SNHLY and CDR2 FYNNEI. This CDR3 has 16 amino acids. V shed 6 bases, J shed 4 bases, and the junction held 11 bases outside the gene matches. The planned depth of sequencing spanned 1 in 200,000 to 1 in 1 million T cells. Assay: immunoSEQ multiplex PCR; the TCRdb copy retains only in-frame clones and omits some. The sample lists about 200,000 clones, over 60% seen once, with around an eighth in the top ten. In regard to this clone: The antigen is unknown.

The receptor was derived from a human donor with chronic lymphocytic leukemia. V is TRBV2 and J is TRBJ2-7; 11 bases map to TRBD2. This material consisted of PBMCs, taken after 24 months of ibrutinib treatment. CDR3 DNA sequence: TGTGCCAGCAGGGCCCCGGGACTAGCGGATAGTTACGAGCAGTACTTC. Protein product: CASRAPGLADSYEQYF.